Listed below are T cell receptor beta chains from one sample, sequenced in a study of blood T cell repertoires in COVID-19. Using immunoSEQ multiplex PCR, the repertoire was profiled, and TCRdb retains in-frame clones only, with some absent. The sample shows over 75,000 clones, 80% of them seen only once. The sequencing input was peripheral blood. These receptors originate from a human donor in a cohort sampled during active COVID-19. Each CDR3 is given with its conserved first and last residue. The D gene is left open where the match is weak. Not every row has a clone size; where given, it reads once, few, many or a size class.

v_call	j_call	d_call	clone_size	cdr3_nt	cdr3_aa
TRBV18	TRBJ1-4	NA	NA	TGTGCCAGCTCACCAGGGGGGTCTGGGGAAAAACTGTTTTTT	CASSPGGSGEKLFF
TRBV28	TRBJ2-7	TRBD1	NA	TGTGCCAGCAACTCGGGACAGCTATACGAGCAGTACTTC	CASNSGQLYEQYF
TRBV7-8	TRBJ1-1	NA	NA	TGTGCCAGCAGCTTACAGGAGAACACTGAAGCTTTCTTT	CASSLQENTEAFF
TRBV6-2/TRBV6-3	TRBJ1-6	TRBD1	NA	TGTGCCAGCAGTTACGGGGGGACAGGGAAGAGGAATTCACCCCTCCACTTT	CASSYGGTGKRNSPLHF
TRBV24-1	TRBJ2-7	TRBD2	NA	TGTGCCACCAGTGTGGGAGGGTTGGGGGAGCAGTACTTC	CATSVGGLGEQYF
TRBV5-1	TRBJ2-7	TRBD1	NA	TGCGCCAGCAGCTTGGGGAAATCTGCCGGGACAGGAATCACCTACGAGCAGTACTTC	CASSLGKSAGTGITYEQYF
TRBV5-1	TRBJ2-7	TRBD1	NA	TGCGCCAGCAGCTCCTCAGGACAGGGTCGGGAGCAGTACTTC	CASSSSGQGREQYF
TRBV11-2	TRBJ2-7	TRBD1	NA	TGTGCCAGCAAGCCTGGGCAGGGGGTGGAGGAGCAGTACTTC	CASKPGQGVEEQYF
TRBV29-1	TRBJ2-1	TRBD2	once	TGCAGCGTAGCCGGGACTAGCGGGGGGGCCGCTGCTGCTGAGCAGTTCTTC	CSVAGTSGGAAAAEQFF
TRBV3-1/TRBV3-2	TRBJ1-6	NA	once	TGTGCCAGCAGCCAAGGGCAGATCTTCTATAATTCACCCCTCCACTTT	CASSQGQIFYNSPLHF
TRBV18	TRBJ2-6	NA	NA	TGTGCCAGCTCCACAGATACTGGGGCCAACGTCCTGACTTTC	CASSTDTGANVLTF
TRBV24-1	TRBJ2-7	NA	NA	TGTGCCACCGGGACATCCAAATTTCGGTCCTACGAGCAGTACTTC	CATGTSKFRSYEQYF
TRBV20-1	TRBJ1-2	TRBD1	few	TGCAGTGCTAAGACAGGGCCCGGCTACACCTTC	CSAKTGPGYTF
TRBV5-5	TRBJ1-2	NA	once	TGTGCCAGCAGCCCCGGTGGTAACTATGGCTACACCTTC	CASSPGGNYGYTF
TRBV6-5	TRBJ1-4	TRBD1	many	TGTGCCAGCCGACAGGGGTTAAAGGATGAAAAACTGTTTTTT	CASRQGLKDEKLFF
TRBV7-9	TRBJ1-1	TRBD1	few	TGTGCCAGCAGCTCGGACCCAGGACAGGGGGTGTCGGCAAACGCTGAAGCTTTCTTT	CASSSDPGQGVSANAEAFF